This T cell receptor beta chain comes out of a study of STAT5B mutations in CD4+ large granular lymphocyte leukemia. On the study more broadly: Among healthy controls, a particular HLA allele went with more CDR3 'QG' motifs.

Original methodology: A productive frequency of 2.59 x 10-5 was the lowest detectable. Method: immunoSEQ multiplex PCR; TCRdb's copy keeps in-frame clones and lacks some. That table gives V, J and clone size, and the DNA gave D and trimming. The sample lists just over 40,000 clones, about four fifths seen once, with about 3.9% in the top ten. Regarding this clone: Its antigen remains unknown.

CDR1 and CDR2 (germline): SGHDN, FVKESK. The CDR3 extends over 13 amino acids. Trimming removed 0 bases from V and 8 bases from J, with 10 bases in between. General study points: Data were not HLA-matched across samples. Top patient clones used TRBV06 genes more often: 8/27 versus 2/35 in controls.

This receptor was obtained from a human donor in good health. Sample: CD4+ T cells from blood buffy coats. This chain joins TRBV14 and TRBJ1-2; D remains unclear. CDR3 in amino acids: CASSQDWRAGYTF. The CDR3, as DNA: TGTGCCAGCAGCCAAGATTGGAGGGCAGGCTACACCTTC. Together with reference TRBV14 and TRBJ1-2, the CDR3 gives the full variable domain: EAGVTQFPSHSVIEKGQTVTLRCDPISGHDNLYWYRRVMGKEIKFLLHFVKESKQDESGMPNNRFLAERTGGTYSTLKVQPAELEDSGVYFCASSQDWRAGYTFGSGTRLTVV.